The 19 T cell receptor beta chains presented below share a single source sample, sequenced in a study of blood T cell repertoires in COVID-19. Method: immunoSEQ multiplex PCR; TCRdb's copy keeps in-frame clones and lacks some. The sample carries around 30,000 clones, 91% recorded once. Source material: peripheral blood. These receptors were obtained from a human donor in a cohort sampled during active COVID-19.

The chain has TRBV6-1 and TRBJ1-6, with D possibly matching TRBD1 (5 bases). There are 15 residues in the CDR3. Per the germline V gene, CDR1 is MNHNS and CDR2 is SASEGT. V was clipped by 1 base and J by 9 bases, with 13 bases between them. The DNA for the CDR3 is TGTGCCAGCAGTGAAGAGGACACCTTGAGTTCACCCCTCCACTTT. This encodes CASSEEDTLSSPLHF.

This chain uses TRBV11-1 with TRBJ1-1, with 7 bases that match TRBD1. The CDR3 is 15 residues long. The J segment lost 0 bases and the V segment lost 5 bases, leaving 6 bases of the junction unmatched. Germline V CDR1 and CDR2: SGHAT, FQDESV (reference sequence). The CDR3 bases are TGTGCCAGCAGCCACAGGACAGGATTGAACACTGAAGCTTTCTTT. This gives the protein CASSHRTGLNTEAFF.

This chain links TRBV11-3 with TRBJ2-3; 8 bases align to TRBD1. Germline V gene data show CDR1 as SGHNT and CDR2 as YENEEA. This CDR3 contains 15 residues. V dropped 5 bases and J dropped 3; count of bases not matched to a gene: 7. CDR3 sequence: CASSPDGDRTDTQYF. In DNA form, the CDR3 reads TGTGCCAGCAGCCCTGACGGGGACAGGACAGATACGCAGTATTTT.

V gene TRBV14 combines with J gene TRBJ2-2, with D possibly being TRBD1 (6 bases). Trimming stripped 4 bases from V and 4 bases from J, with 16 bases between. There are 16 residues in the CDR3. The germline gives CDR1 SGHDN, CDR2 FVKESK. CDR3 DNA sequence: TGTGCCAGCAGCCGGGTTACAGGGACGGGCACCGGGGAGCTGTTTTTT. This sequence encodes CASSRVTGTGTGELFF.

The chain combines TRBV18 with TRBJ1-3; a weak D match, TRBD1 (5 bases). The length of the CDR3 is 15 residues. Trimming removed 0 bases from V and 5 bases from J, with 11 bases in between. Germline CDR1 KGHSH, CDR2 LQKENI. This CDR3 is CASSPPDRGRNTIYF. CDR3 coding DNA: TGTGCCAGCTCACCACCGGATAGGGGCCGAAACACCATATATTTT.

This chain uses TRBV28 with TRBJ2-7; 8 bases fit TRBD2. Per germline, CDR1 MDHEN and CDR2 SYDVKM. V lost 2 bases and J lost 5; bases outside the gene matches: 11. The CDR3 is made up of 16 amino acids. This CDR3 reads CASSLIGGGRRNEQYV. The CDR3 DNA reads TGTGCCAGCAGTTTAATCGGCGGGGGGAGGAGGAACGAGCAGTACGTC.

The chain has TRBV7-2 and TRBJ1-3; 7 bases agree with TRBD1. Looked up from germline, CDR1 is SGHTA and CDR2 is FQGNSA. The CDR3 totals 15 residues. V lost 0 bases, J lost 6 bases, and 5 bases stayed unmatched. The CDR3 spells CASSLAFGTVNTIYF. In DNA form, the CDR3 reads TGTGCCAGCAGCTTAGCTTTCGGGACAGTAAACACCATATATTTT.

The chain uses TRBV6-6 and TRBJ1-1; 7 bases are a match to TRBD1. This CDR3 region has 18 residues. Germline V gene data show CDR1 as MNHNY and CDR2 as SVGAGI (reference sequence). V shed 5 bases, J shed 2 bases, and the junction held 17 bases outside the gene matches. DNA for the CDR3: TGTGCCAGCAGTCCCCGAGGGGGGACAGCTCAATTAAACACTGAAGCTTTCTTT. Translating gives CASSPRGGTAQLNTEAFF.

The chain employs TRBV7-9 and TRBJ2-2; unclear D gene. The CDR3 spans 18 residues. The germline CDR1 and CDR2 sequences are SEHNR and FQNEAQ (reference sequence). V was shortened by 2 bases and J by 0 bases, with 16 bases between the two germline ends. CDR3 amino acids: CASSLPRLSGPNTGELFF. The CDR3 DNA reads TGTGCCAGCAGCTTACCTCGATTGAGTGGTCCGAACACCGGGGAGCTGTTTTTT.

The gene calls are TRBV20-1 and TRBJ1-4; no clear D. This CDR3 contains 11 residues. CDR1 and CDR2 from the germline V gene are DFQATT and SNEGSKA (reference sequence). The V end was cut by 7 bases, the J end by 6 bases, with 9 bases between. In DNA, the CDR3 is TGCAGTGGTCAGGAGGATGAAAAACTGTTTTTT. Its protein product is CSGQEDEKLFF.

This clone was counted once. The rearrangement links TRBV27 to TRBJ2-4, with TRBD2 identical over 10 bases. The CDR3 runs 15 residues. Germline CDR1 MNHEY, CDR2 SMNVEV (reference sequence). The J segment lost 3 bases and the V segment lost 4 bases, leaving 3 bases of the junction unmatched. CDR3 DNA sequence: TGTGCCAGCAGTTGGGGACTAGCGAGCAAAAACATTCAGTACTTC. This sequence encodes CASSWGLASKNIQYF.

This chain links TRBV5-1 with TRBJ2-3, with D hard to call. The V end lost 0 bases, the J end lost 0 bases, and 11 bases lay between the germline ends. The CDR3 covers 16 residues. Looked up from germline, CDR1 is SGHRS and CDR2 is YFSETQ. CDR3 bases: TGCGCCAGCAGCTTGGATGAGGCTACTAGCACAGATACGCAGTATTTT. Residues: CASSLDEATSTDTQYF.

The rearrangement links TRBV25-1 to TRBJ2-3; 8 positions agree with TRBD2. The length of the CDR3 is 14 residues. Trimming cost V 3 bases and J 4 bases; bases outside gene matches: 3. The germline V gene encodes CDR1 MGHDK and CDR2 SYGVNS. The CDR3 DNA sequence: TGTGCCAGCAGTGACTTCGGGAGGGCAGATACGCAGTATTTT. It codes for CASSDFGRADTQYF.

The chain recombines TRBV6-5 with TRBJ1-1, with D possibly TRBD1 on 6 matching bases. The CDR3 spans 13 residues. V lost 4 bases and J 4 bases, leaving 10 bases between the germline ends. The germline gives CDR1 MNHEY, CDR2 SVGAGI. In DNA form, the CDR3 reads TGTGCCAGCAGTTTGGACAGCTTCACTGAAGCTTTCTTT. Its translation is CASSLDSFTEAFF.

In its sample, this clone was seen a few times. This chain connects TRBV6-2 or TRBV6-3 to TRBJ1-1; perhaps TRBD1 as D (5 bases). Germline V gene data show CDR1 as MNHEY and CDR2 as SVGEGT. The V gene lost 2 bases and the J gene lost 7 bases, with 17 bases spanning the gap. The CDR3 is 15 residues long. The CDR3, as DNA: TGTGCCAGCAGTTACAGGTTGACGCAGGGCTATGAAGCTTTCTTT. It is translated as CASSYRLTQGYEAFF.

CDR3 in amino acids: CASSWSLGTVNTEAFF. The CDR3 nucleotides are TGTGCCAGCAGCTGGTCCTTAGGGACAGTGAACACTGAAGCTTTCTTT. The chain employs TRBV5-5 and TRBJ1-1; the match to TRBD1 covers 7 bases. Germline V CDR1 and CDR2: SGHKS, YYEKEE (reference sequence). The CDR3 covers 16 residues. V lost 3 bases and J lost 0; bases outside the gene matches: 8.

This clone was detected only once. The CDR3 here is CASSLEAGGFYEQYV. CDR3 bases: TGTGCCAGCAGCTTAGAAGCGGGGGGGTTCTACGAGCAGTACGTC. The chain carries TRBV11-2 and TRBJ2-7, with 10 positions matching TRBD2. Germline V gene lookup returns CDR1 SGHAT and CDR2 FQNNGV. This CDR3 has 15 amino acids. The V and J ends lost 0 bases and 3 bases, in that order; junction bases with no gene match: 2.

The chain employs TRBV2 and TRBJ2-3; maybe TRBD1 (5 bases). The CDR3 length is 13 residues. Trimming removed 7 bases from V and 6 bases from J, with 14 bases in between. Germline CDR1 reads SNHLY; CDR2 reads FYNNEI. CDR3 nucleotides: TGTGCCAGCACAGGGTCGCCTTGGGATACGCAGTATTTT. Translating it yields CASTGSPWDTQYF.

The chain carries TRBV21-1 and TRBJ2-7; TRBD2, the D gene given by the table, was not confirmed from the DNA. TRBV21-1 is tagged as a pseudogene. The CDR3 sequence is 14 residues long. The CDR3 DNA sequence: TGTGCCAGCAGCAAATCGATGAGGGACTACGAGCAGTACGTC. Amino acid sequence: CASSKSMRDYEQYV.